These T cell receptor beta chains were read from a single sample in a study of blood T cells in healthy people across ages. TCRdb analysed the 5' RACE reads with MiXCR anew, one entry per CDR3 protein. The sample includes roughly 1.5 million distinct CDR3 sequences, 35% to 45% of them seen just once. Sequenced sample: blood. These receptor sequences come from a woman between 18 and 29 years old in good health. CDR3s include the opening cysteine and the closing phenylalanine or tryptophan. D genes are given only for firm matches. Size tells how often a clone was seen (once, few, many) or the class of an expanded clone, and some rows leave it out.

D	size	J	V	CDR3	DNA
.	few	TRBJ2-1	TRBV5-1	CASRLPGYNEQFF	TGCGCCAGCAGACTCCCGGGCTACAATGAGCAGTTCTTC
TRBD2	.	TRBJ2-2	TRBV9	CASSVLAGGPSGELFF	TGTGCCAGCAGCGTCCTCGCGGGGGGGCCGTCCGGGGAGCTGTTTTTT
TRBD2	.	TRBJ2-1	TRBV27	CASGSVTGGPWDEQFF	TGTGCCAGCGGGAGTGTCACGGGGGGGCCTTGGGATGAGCAGTTCTTC
TRBD1	once	TRBJ1-6	TRBV7-2	CVSSTGTGYSPLHF	TGTGTCAGCAGCACCGGGACAGGGTATTCACCCCTCCACTTT
TRBD2	few	TRBJ2-7	TRBV30	CAWSRPSGFSYEQYF	TGTGCCTGGAGTCGTCCTAGCGGGTTTTCCTACGAGCAGTACTTC
TRBD1	few	TRBJ1-2	TRBV6-1	CASSTTGAYYGYTF	TGTGCCAGCAGTACGACAGGGGCTTACTATGGCTACACCTTC
TRBD2	few	TRBJ2-7	TRBV20-1	CSARTSGRGYNEQYF	TGCAGTGCCAGGACTAGCGGGAGGGGATACAATGAGCAGTACTTC
.	.	TRBJ1-5	TRBV7-9	CASSGGEGVNQPQHF	TGTGCCAGCTCCGGAGGGGAAGGGGTCAATCAGCCCCAGCATTTT
.	.	TRBJ2-4	TRBV4-1	CASSQDVRKHNEQYF	TGCGCCAGCAGCCAAGATGTGCGGAAACACAATGAGCAGTACTTC
.	once	TRBJ1-5	TRBV20-1	CSAGELGLNQPQHF	TGCAGTGCTGGAGAGTTAGGACTCAATCAGCCCCAGCATTTT
.	.	TRBJ2-1	TRBV7-2	CASSLMQGALNEQFF	TGTGCCAGCAGCTTAATGCAGGGCGCGTTGAATGAGCAGTTCTTC
.	.	TRBJ2-5	TRBV29-1	CSVAKQGRETQYF	TGCAGCGTGGCGAAACAGGGTCGGGAGACCCAGTACTTC
TRBD1	.	TRBJ1-2	TRBV6-5	CASSTTGAGNYGYTF	TGTGCCAGCAGTACGACAGGGGCAGGGAACTATGGCTACACCTTC
TRBD2	.	TRBJ2-4	TRBV12-3/TRBV12-4	CASSPKTSSKPKDIQYF	TGTGCCAGCAGTCCTAAGACTAGCTCTAAGCCCAAAGACATTCAGTACTTC
.	few	TRBJ1-2	TRBV6-1	CASTQGLTLYGYTF	TGTGCCAGCACCCAGGGATTAACCCTCTATGGCTACACCTTC
.	.	TRBJ1-5	TRBV4-3	CASSQDVMGNQPQHF	TGCGCCAGCAGCCAAGATGTAATGGGCAATCAGCCCCAGCATTTT
.	.	TRBJ2-7	TRBV3-1	CASSHAGQGAYEQYF	TGTGCCAGCAGCCATGCGGGGCAGGGGGCCTACGAGCAGTACTTC
TRBD2	.	TRBJ2-4	TRBV29-1	CSVVGLAAYGNIQYF	TGCAGCGTTGTGGGCCTAGCGGCGTACGGAAACATTCAGTACTTC
.	many	TRBJ2-7	TRBV7-9	CASSLEADYEQYF	TGTGCCAGCAGCTTAGAGGCTGATTACGAGCAGTACTTC
TRBD1	few	TRBJ1-1	TRBV10-3	CAISTTGGNTEAFF	TGTGCCATCAGTACGACAGGGGGGAACACTGAAGCTTTCTTT
.	few	TRBJ2-7	TRBV20-1	CSARPLYRRGEQYF	TGCAGTGCTAGGCCTCTCTACAGGCGGGGCGAGCAGTACTTC
TRBD1	few	TRBJ2-1	TRBV12-5	CASGPGQGSDNEQFF	TGTGCTAGTGGCCCCGGACAGGGTAGCGACAATGAGCAGTTCTTC
TRBD2	.	TRBJ2-2	TRBV4-1	CASSQDLLLAGGPTGELFF	TGCGCCAGCAGCCAAGATCTCCTTCTAGCGGGAGGGCCTACCGGGGAGCTGTTTTTT
TRBD1	few	TRBJ2-7	TRBV7-9	CASEGQGSNEQYF	TGTGCCAGCGAGGGACAGGGGTCTAACGAGCAGTACTTC
.	once	TRBJ1-1	TRBV7-3	CASSRRAGGTNTEAFF	TGTGCCAGCAGCCGCAGGGCGGGCGGAACGAACACTGAAGCTTTCTTT
.	.	TRBJ1-2	TRBV4-1	CASSQPRAGSNYGYTF	TGCGCCAGCAGCCAACCTCGGGCAGGGAGTAACTATGGCTACACCTTC
TRBD2	once	TRBJ2-1	TRBV11-2	CASSRRTSGPYNERFF	TGTGCCAGCAGCCGAAGGACTAGCGGGCCCTACAATGAGCGGTTCTTC
TRBD2	.	TRBJ2-7	TRBV12-3/TRBV12-4	CASSRDYAYEQYF	TGTGCCAGCAGCCGGGACTATGCCTACGAGCAGTACTTC
TRBD2	.	TRBJ2-3	TRBV27	CASSLLSWEGITDTQYF	TGTGCCAGCAGTTTATTATCCTGGGAGGGAATCACAGATACGCAGTATTTT
.	.	TRBJ2-7	TRBV4-3	CASSQDQGGPYEQYF	TGCGCCAGCAGCCAAGATCAGGGTGGTCCCTACGAGCAGTACTTC
TRBD1	few	TRBJ2-2	TRBV5-6	CASSRPDRGSTGELFF	TGTGCCAGCAGCCGACCTGACAGGGGTTCCACCGGGGAGCTGTTTTTT
.	few	TRBJ1-2	TRBV27	CASSPIAPLGPYGYTF	TGTGCCAGCAGTCCCATTGCCCCTCTGGGTCCCTATGGCTACACCTTC
.	once	TRBJ2-2	TRBV7-2	CASSFLPRRAARELFF	TGTGCCAGCAGCTTCCTTCCACGGAGGGCCGCCCGGGAGCTGTTTTTT
TRBD2	.	TRBJ2-1	TRBV24-1	CATSDNSGGAYNEQFF	TGTGCCACCAGTGACAATAGCGGGGGGGCCTACAATGAGCAGTTCTTC
.	few	TRBJ2-5	TRBV7-9	CASSSWAGEETQYF	TGTGCCAGCAGCTCTTGGGCAGGGGAAGAGACCCAGTACTTC
.	few	TRBJ2-7	TRBV30	CAWGQSYEQYF	TGTGCCTGGGGACAGTCCTACGAGCAGTACTTC
.	few	TRBJ2-1	TRBV7-9	CASSDGGREQFF	TGTGCCAGCAGCGACGGGGGACGCGAGCAGTTCTTC
TRBD2	.	TRBJ2-3	TRBV5-1	CASSSLIAGASTDTQYF	TGCGCCAGCAGCTCCCTTATAGCGGGAGCGAGCACAGATACGCAGTATTTT
.	few	TRBJ1-2	TRBV4-3	CASSKVSYGYTF	TGCGCCAGCAGTAAGGTGTCCTATGGCTACACCTTC